This T cell receptor (beta chain) was documented in a study of beta chain features in type 1 diabetes (dated by TCRdb to the late 2010s). Background for the entire study: Patients and healthy donors did not differ in mean age, gender distribution, total cell number or subset yield. Regulatory and stem cell-like memory subsets were obtained from only 8 patients and roughly 8 healthy donors, while naive and central memory subsets were obtained from all 30 or so donors. In the study, recently diagnosed type 1 diabetes patients and matched healthy donors were compared on the TCRB repertoires of their sorted circulating CD4+ T cell subsets. A total of over 90,000,000 sorted cells were examined across all samples, and a strong correlation was observed between cell number per subset and RNA yield. The paper's findings and limits, for the study overall: Naive, central memory and regulatory TCRB repertoires appeared to be more alike among patients than among healthy donors. Sequencing cDNA rather than genomic DNA could over-represent highly expressing activated cells, although activation and CD3 levels did not differ between groups. Shorter templates might be favored by PCR, yet because patient and control samples were amplified and corrected together, any such skew would affect both groups equally. In all four CD4+ subsets, TCRB CDR3 length was moderately but significantly shorter in type 1 diabetes patients. Because small numbers of individuals were included in the HLA sub-analyses, any influence of HLA type on TCRB rearrangement was left unresolved. At VDJ recombination sites, type 1 diabetes patients had fewer insertions and more deleted nucleotides, which implies abnormalities in thymic rearrangement.

From each donor, a single peripheral blood sample of 90 to 150 mL on average was drawn into heparinised tubes. A BD FACSAria II and a panel including CD45RO, CCR7, CD25, CD127, CD95 and CD27 were used to sort naive, central memory, regulatory and stem cell-like memory CD4+ T cells. Every sorted population had a purity above 95%. PBMCs were separated immediately by Lymphoprep density gradient centrifugation and were stained directly, without being cultured. To minimize batch effects, samples were stained and sorted in pairs, one healthy donor with one patient per experiment. Its CDR3 holds 15 amino acids, cysteine through phenylalanine. Only CDR3 DNA remains: 45 bases, in frame from the first base. From a lookup of the germline V gene (reference sequence), CDR1 and CDR2 are SEHNR and FQNEAQ. The entire amount of isolated RNA was reverse transcribed using the High Capacity cDNA Reverse Transcription Kit, so the sequenced TCRB transcripts were expressed ones. Naive, central memory and regulatory T cell samples underwent deep immunoSEQ sequencing, averaging around 4 million total reads per sample. Sorted cells were lysed in RLT buffer and RNA was extracted with DNase-treated RNeasy Micro or Mini kits, depending on cell number. Each cell subset was processed on its own to prevent cross-contamination, while patient and healthy donor samples were processed together. TCRB sequences were amplified from cDNA with the immunoSEQ multiplex PCR, producing 87-bp fragments spanning the CDR3 region. Sequencing of the amplicons was done on the Illumina HiSeq platform. Processing in the source paper ran as follows. Synthetic template baselines were used to correct PCR bias computationally, reads within Hamming distance 2 were collapsed together, and singletons that could not be merged were discarded. Reads were aligned against IMGT to assign V, D and J genes, CDR3 length and insertions or deletions at six rearrangement sites. Within each subset, clonotype counts were normalized to sorted cell number, after which true diversity and Gini coefficients were computed with the tcR R package. The overlap coefficient, calculated on TCRB nucleotide sequences, was used to quantify repertoire sharing. As a proxy for the pre-selection repertoire, out-of-frame TCRB sequences from naive cells were analyzed. The clones in this table, taken by TCRdb from immuneACCESS, are in-frame only. Not every clone is retained; where verified, under half of the shortfall comes from an unresolved V gene, and the cause of the rest is unknown. V and J calls plus clone size are reproduced from that table; the DNA served to infer D and trimming. The sample profile shows 600,000 to 700,000 clones; under 15% of them were found once. The top ten hold around 0.12% of the sample.

As regards this clone: Its target antigen remains unknown. The junction and the germline gene differ at one end; a read error may be behind it.

Sequencing was performed on naive CD4+ T cells from blood. The sample's cell subset or site, from its label and the paper: true naive CD4+ T cells. The sequence came from a man aged 25 to 40 with type 1 diabetes. The chain uses TRBV7-9 and TRBJ2-1; TRBD1 lines up with 9 middle nucleotides. The CDR3 amino acid sequence is: CASSLNGQGLNEQFF. In nucleotides, the sequence is TGTGCCAGCAGCTTAAATGGACAGGGGTTGAATGAGCAATTCTTC.